Below are 21 T cell receptor beta chains sequenced from a single sample in a study of blood T cell repertoires in COVID-19. Clones were read by immunoSEQ multiplex PCR, and TCRdb kept only the in-frame ones, dropping some. The top ten clones hold about 1.5% of a sample with some 130,000 clones, more than 70% of them seen once. The source material was peripheral blood. These TCRs come from a man aged 55 to 70 with acute or convalescent COVID-19.

The V call is TRBV10-3, the J call TRBJ2-7; TRBD1 agrees at 7 bases. Unmatched junction bases numbered 2, after V lost 5 bases and J lost 1 base. Per the germline V gene, CDR1 is ENHRY and CDR2 is SYGVKD. This CDR3 has 13 amino acids. The CDR3 sequence: CAISWDSSYEQYF. CDR3 DNA: TGTGCCATCAGTTGGGACAGTTCCTACGAGCAGTACTTC.

The chain carries TRBV30 and TRBJ1-4, with 7 bases aligning to TRBD1. Germline-derived CDR1 and CDR2 are GTSNPN and SVGIG (reference sequence). The V and J ends lost 4 bases and 0 bases, in that order; junction bases with no gene match: 14. The CDR3 consists of 18 residues. The CDR3 is CAWNRQGIAAATNEKLFF. The CDR3, as DNA: TGTGCCTGGAATAGACAGGGTATAGCGGCGGCAACTAATGAAAAACTGTTTTTT. Supplemented by reference TRBV30 and TRBJ1-4, the full variable domain reads SQTIHQWPATLVQPVGSPLSLECTVEGTSNPNLYWYRQAAGRGLQLLFYSVGIGQISSEVPQNLSASRPQDRQFILSSKKLLLSDSGFYLCAWNRQGIAAATNEKLFFGSGTQLSVL.

The chain links TRBV19 to TRBJ2-2; D may be TRBD1 (6 bases). The germline CDR1 and CDR2 sequences are LNHDA and SQIVND (reference sequence). This CDR3 comprises 16 residues. The V gene lost 6 bases and the J gene lost 1 base, with 15 bases spanning the gap. CDR3 loop: CASRPAGVLNTGELFF. The CDR3 DNA reads as TGTGCCAGTAGACCAGCAGGGGTTTTGAACACCGGGGAGCTGTTTTTT.

The rearrangement links TRBV9 to TRBJ2-3; 7 bases match TRBD2. The CDR3 is made up of 18 amino acids. V lost 0 bases, J lost 0 bases, and 10 bases stayed unmatched. Germline V gives CDR1 SGDLS, CDR2 YYNGEE. The CDR3 DNA is TGTGCCAGCAGCGTAGACCCCCTCGGGGGGAGAAGCACAGATACGCAGTATTTT. Translation gives CASSVDPLGGRSTDTQYF. The full variable domain, its missing parts supplied by reference TRBV9 and TRBJ2-3, is DSGVTQTPKHLITATGQRVTLRCSPRSGDLSVYWYQQSLDQGLQFLIQYYNGEERAKGNILERFSAQQFPDLHSELNLSSLELGDSALYFCASSVDPLGGRSTDTQYFGPGTRLTVL.

The chain is built from TRBV19 and TRBJ2-2; the D gene is possibly TRBD1 (5 bases). V was cut by 4 bases and J by 1 base, with 13 bases left in between. The CDR3 totals 16 residues. The germline CDR1 and CDR2 sequences are LNHDA and SQIVND (reference sequence). For the CDR3, the DNA is TGTGCCAGTAGTAATCGACAGTGGGGGAACACCGGGGAGCTGTTTTTT. Encoded protein: CASSNRQWGNTGELFF.

The chain is built from TRBV7-9 and TRBJ1-2, with D possibly TRBD1 on 5 matching bases. Germline lookup yields CDR1 SEHNR and CDR2 FQNEAQ (reference sequence). The V end lost 6 bases, the J end lost 7 bases, and 18 bases lay between the germline ends. There are 14 residues in the CDR3. CDR3 DNA sequence: TGTGCCAGCAGTCTCCTCCGGGGGTCCTCTGGCTACACCTTC. Amino acid sequence: CASSLLRGSSGYTF.

This clone was observed a single time. The chain is built from TRBV5-1 and TRBJ1-5, with D unresolved. CDR1 SGHRS and CDR2 YFSETQ come from the germline V gene. The CDR3 sequence is 15 residues long. Trimming left V 0 bases short and J 5 bases short, with 12 bases between. The CDR3 DNA is TGCGCCAGCAGCTTGGACCGGGGTCCTCATCAGCCCCAGCATTTT. Its translation: CASSLDRGPHQPQHF.

The chain uses TRBV5-1 and TRBJ2-7; 7 bases agree with TRBD2. The CDR3 covers 15 residues. The V segment lost 1 base and the J segment 4 bases; nucleotides outside the gene matches: 8. Germline lookup yields CDR1 SGHRS and CDR2 YFSETQ. The CDR3: CASSLSGRGVYEQYF. CDR3 bases: TGCGCCAGCAGCTTGTCAGGGAGGGGTGTATACGAGCAGTACTTC. Full variable domain (outside the CDR3, taken from reference TRBV5-1 and TRBJ2-7): KAGVTQTPRYLIKTRGQQVTLSCSPISGHRSVSWYQQTPGQGLQFLFEYFSETQRNKGNFPGRFSGRQFSNSRSEMNVSTLELGDSALYLCASSLSGRGVYEQYFGPGTRLTVT.

This chain connects TRBV24-1 to TRBJ1-2, with D unresolved. V was clipped by 2 bases and J by 8 bases, with 8 bases between them. The germline V gene encodes CDR1 KGHDR and CDR2 SFDVKD. This CDR3 spans 12 amino acids. The CDR3 DNA follows: TGTGCCACCAGTGATTATGCTGGCGGCTACACCTTC. Its protein product is CATSDYAGGYTF.

The genes are TRBV25-1 and TRBJ2-3; maybe TRBD1 (5 bases). Germline values: CDR1 MGHDK, CDR2 SYGVNS. V lost 1 base, J lost 0 bases, and 11 bases lay in between. CDR3 size: 16 residues. This CDR3 reads CASSEFTGPSTDTQYF. The CDR3 DNA reads as TGTGCCAGCAGTGAATTTACAGGCCCAAGCACAGATACGCAGTATTTT.

This clone has a handful of counts. The CDR3 loop reads CASSQTGNQPQHF. The CDR3 DNA is TGCGCCAGCAGCCAGACAGGGAATCAGCCCCAGCATTTT. This rearrangement joins TRBV5-1 to TRBJ1-5; 7 nucleotides line up with TRBD1. The J segment lost 4 bases and the V segment lost 4 bases, leaving 2 bases of the junction unmatched. Germline CDR1 SGHRS, CDR2 YFSETQ. The CDR3 length is 13 residues.

The rearrangement joins TRBV7-9 to TRBJ1-4, with D maybe TRBD1 (6 bases). Germline loops: CDR1 SEHNR, CDR2 FQNEAQ (reference sequence). CDR3 length: 13 amino acids. V was clipped by 1 base and J by 8 bases, with 8 bases between them. In DNA, the CDR3 is TGTGCCAGCAGCTTAGACAGGGCCGAAAAACTGTTTTTT. It specifies CASSLDRAEKLFF.

This chain connects TRBV7-8 to TRBJ1-1; D may be TRBD1 (5 bases). The V gene's germline CDR1 is SGHVS and CDR2 FQNEAQ. V dropped 4 bases and J dropped 1 base, with 13 bases sitting between them. CDR3 length equals 15 residues. DNA for the CDR3: TGTGCCAGCAGCTCACTTCTTACAGGGAACACTGAAGCTTTCTTT. Amino acids: CASSSLLTGNTEAFF. The whole variable domain, filled in from reference TRBV7-8 and TRBJ1-1, reads GAGVSQSPRYKVAKRGQDVALRCDPISGHVSLFWYQQALGQGPEFLTYFQNEAQLDKSGLPSDRFFAERPEGSVSTLKIQRTQQEDSAVYLCASSSLLTGNTEAFFGQGTRLTVV.

The chain joins TRBV6-5 to TRBJ1-2, with D unclear. Germline V gene lookup returns CDR1 MNHEY and CDR2 SVGAGI. V was pared by 6 bases and J by 4 bases, with 12 bases between. The CDR3 is made up of 13 amino acids. Here the CDR3 DNA reads TGTGCCAGCAGGAGTGGAGGGAGCTATGGCTACACCTTC. Translated: CASRSGGSYGYTF.

The CDR3 loop reads CASSYRLSGNQPQHF. CDR3 coding DNA: TGTGCCAGCAGTTACAGGCTTTCTGGCAATCAGCCCCAGCATTTT. The chain couples TRBV28 to TRBJ1-5; TRBD1 might be the D (5 bases). Germline values: CDR1 MDHEN, CDR2 SYDVKM. This CDR3 spans 15 amino acids. Trimming removed 4 bases from V and 2 bases from J, with 12 bases in between.

In nucleotides, the CDR3 is TGTGCCAGCAGCATGTACAGGGGCTACGAGCAGTACTTC. Translated, it gives CASSMYRGYEQYF. The chain is built from TRBV11-1 and TRBJ2-7; the match to TRBD1 covers 7 bases. With V trimmed by 5 bases and J by 3 bases, 4 bases remained unmatched. Germline CDR1 SGHAT, CDR2 FQDESV (reference sequence). The CDR3 has 13 residues.

In its sample, this clone was seen once. The chain employs TRBV5-1 and TRBJ2-1; D might be TRBD2 (5 bases). The CDR3 is 14 amino acids. Trimming removed 1 base from V and 8 bases from J, with 13 bases in between. Germline V gene sequence: CDR1 SGHRS, CDR2 YFSETQ. The DNA of the CDR3 is TGCGCCAGCAGCTTGCTAGCCTCCGGATATGAGCAGTTCTTC. Its protein product is CASSLLASGYEQFF.

The chain recombines TRBV7-9 with TRBJ2-3, with 12 bases aligning to TRBD2. CDR1 and CDR2 from the germline V gene are SEHNR and FQNEAQ (reference sequence). The CDR3 loop spans 16 amino acids. V shed 6 bases and J 4 bases; nucleotides not matched to a gene: 8. This CDR3 is CASRSSGGAVSDTQYF. CDR3 in DNA: TGTGCCAGCAGGTCTAGCGGGGGGGCGGTCTCAGATACGCAGTATTTT. Combining the CDR3 with reference TRBV7-9 and TRBJ2-3 gives the whole variable domain DTGVSQNPRHKITKRGQNVTFRCDPISEHNRLYWYRQTLGQGPEFLTYFQNEAQLEKSRLLSDRFSAERPKGSFSTLEIQRTEQGDSAMYLCASRSSGGAVSDTQYFGPGTRLTVL.

The J gene is TRBJ2-7, the V gene TRBV4-2; 8 bases match TRBD1. The CDR3 runs 16 residues. The V segment lost 4 bases and the J segment 1 base; nucleotides outside the gene matches: 9. The germline V gene encodes CDR1 LGHNA and CDR2 YNFKEQ. CDR3 region: CASSRDRGTVSYEQYF. In DNA form, the CDR3 reads TGTGCCAGCAGCCGAGACAGGGGAACGGTATCCTACGAGCAGTACTTC.

CDR3 nucleotide sequence: TGTGCCAGCAGTTCCCCAGGGGGCGCCGGGGCCAACGTCCTGACTTTC. Translated, it gives CASSSPGGAGANVLTF. The rearrangement links TRBV6-5 to TRBJ2-6; 8 nucleotides align to TRBD1. This CDR3 comprises 16 residues. CDR1 is MNHEY, CDR2 SVGAGI, per germline. V shed 4 bases, J shed 4 bases, and the junction held 6 bases outside the gene matches.

The chain is built from TRBV7-9 and TRBJ1-2; 10 nucleotides agree with TRBD1. CDR3 length: 16 amino acids. The germline gives CDR1 SEHNR, CDR2 FQNEAQ (reference sequence). V was clipped by 3 bases and J by 6 bases; unmatched bases: 10. For the CDR3, the DNA is TGTGCCAGCAGCTTTCCGGGACAGGGGTATTCCAATGGCTACACCTTC. Its protein is CASSFPGQGYSNGYTF.